A single sample gave rise to the 30 T cell receptor beta chains below, sequenced in a study of control samples from healthy donors and cancer patients. Here immunoSEQ multiplex PCR was the method, and the copy in TCRdb shows in-frame clones only, minus some. The table includes 100,000 to 150,000 clones, 85% to 95% detected once. The sequencing sample was made of PBMCs. These receptors were obtained from a man older than 75 with head and neck cancer.

The V and J genes are TRBV12-5 and TRBJ1-1; D may be TRBD1 (5 bases). The V end was cut by 6 bases, the J end by 4 bases, with 12 bases between. Germline V gene lookup returns CDR1 LGHNT and CDR2 FRNRAP. CDR3 length: 13 residues. The CDR3 sequence is CASGLQRGTEAFF. In nucleotides, the CDR3 is TGTGCTAGTGGCCTTCAGAGGGGCACTGAAGCTTTCTTT. The full variable domain, in which reference TRBV12-5 and TRBJ1-1 provide the parts outside the CDR3, is DARVTQTPRHKVTEMGQEVTMRCQPILGHNTVFWYRQTMMQGLELLAYFRNRAPLDDSGMPKDRFSAEMPDATLATLKIQPSEPRDSAVYFCASGLQRGTEAFFGQGTRLTVV.

This clone came up once. V and J are TRBV4-3 and TRBJ2-6, with D possibly matching TRBD1 (5 bases). The CDR3 runs to 17 residues. Deletions cut 1 base from V and 4 bases from J, with 14 bases between. Germline lookup yields CDR1 LGHNA and CDR2 YSLEER. CDR3 in DNA: TGCGCCAGCAGCCAAGTGGGGCGCGGCGCGGGGGCCAACGTCCTGACTTTC. Amino acids: CASSQVGRGAGANVLTF.

This rearrangement joins TRBV12-5 to TRBJ1-1, with D possibly TRBD1 on 5 matching bases. The CDR3 spans 14 residues. CDR1 is LGHNT, CDR2 FRNRAP, per germline. Trimming shortened V by 7 bases and J by 4 bases, and 16 bases separated the two germline ends. CDR3 region: CASAPPGRGTEAFF. Here the CDR3 DNA reads TGTGCTAGTGCCCCCCCCGGGAGGGGCACTGAAGCTTTCTTT.

The genes are TRBV21-1 and TRBJ2-3. TRBV21-1 is reported as a pseudogene. CDR3 length: 16 amino acids. CDR3 sequence: CASSYALPRAAGVQYF. The CDR3 coding sequence is TGTGCCAGCAGCTACGCCCTCCCACGGGCTGCCGGTGTGCAGTATTTT.

The chain joins TRBV18 to TRBJ2-7, with D perhaps being TRBD1 or TRBD2 (5 bases each). This CDR3 contains 19 residues. Germline V gene data show CDR1 as KGHSH and CDR2 as LQKENI. The V and J ends lost 5 bases and 0 bases respectively, with 26 bases between them. CDR3 sequence: CASSSKKRPGTVDSYEQYF. The CDR3 DNA reads TGTGCCAGCTCATCTAAAAAACGACCCGGGACGGTAGACTCCTACGAGCAGTACTTC.

This clone was observed a single time. The chain carries TRBV5-1 and TRBJ1-3; 8 bases agree with TRBD1. Germline V CDR1 and CDR2: SGHRS, YFSETQ. V gave up 0 bases and J gave up 6 bases; unmatched junction bases: 2. The CDR3 covers 14 residues. Written as DNA, the CDR3 is TGCGCCAGCAGCTTGGCGACAGGGGAAAACACCATATATTTT. Translation: CASSLATGENTIYF. Together with reference TRBV5-1 and TRBJ1-3, the CDR3 gives the full variable domain: KAGVTQTPRYLIKTRGQQVTLSCSPISGHRSVSWYQQTPGQGLQFLFEYFSETQRNKGNFPGRFSGRQFSNSRSEMNVSTLELGDSALYLCASSLATGENTIYFGEGSWLTVV.

This rearrangement joins TRBV12-3 or TRBV12-4 to TRBJ1-4; D is undetermined. This CDR3 contains 10 residues. Trimming removed 8 bases at V and 7 bases at J, with 5 bases between. Here the CDR3 DNA reads TGTGCCAGCGGCAGTGAAAAACTGTTTTTT. Translation: CASGSEKLFF.

This chain connects TRBV21-1 to TRBJ1-4; TRBD1 is taken as the D call from the table, unchecked against the DNA. TRBV21-1 is labeled a pseudogene. CDR3 length: 15 amino acids. In nucleotides, the CDR3 is TGTGCCAGCAGCAGCGACAGGGTGGCTAATGAAAAACTGTTTTTT. Translation gives CASSSDRVANEKLFF.

The chain carries TRBV6-6 and TRBJ2-3; TRBD2 agrees at 12 bases. After removal of 5 bases from V and 2 bases from J, the junction contained 11 bases not matched to a gene. CDR1 is MNHNY, CDR2 SVGAGI, per germline (reference sequence). The CDR3 sequence is 18 residues long. CDR3 DNA sequence: TGTGCCAGCAGTCCCCCGGGACTAGCGGGTAGAAACACAGATACGCAGTATTTT. Translation: CASSPPGLAGRNTDTQYF.

The table lists this clone with a count of one. This chain connects TRBV4-3 to TRBJ2-1; D uncertain. Germline lookup yields CDR1 LGHNA and CDR2 YSLEER. Trimming cost V 5 bases and J 5 bases, with 10 bases left between them. There are 13 residues in the CDR3. The CDR3: CASSTPGDNEQFF. Here the CDR3 DNA reads TGCGCCAGCAGCACTCCTGGGGACAATGAGCAGTTCTTC.

This chain links TRBV19 with TRBJ2-1; 9 bases fit TRBD1. CDR3 length: 14 amino acids. V shed 3 bases and J 7 bases; nucleotides not matched to a gene: 4. Germline values: CDR1 LNHDA, CDR2 SQIVND (reference sequence). CDR3 bases: TGTGCCAGTAGTATTTGGACAGGGGAGAATGAGCAGTTCTTC. It yields the protein CASSIWTGENEQFF.

The chain is built from TRBV6-6 and TRBJ1-4, with D perhaps matching TRBD1 (5 bases). This CDR3 is 14 amino acids long. Germline-derived CDR1 and CDR2 are MNHNY and SVGAGI (reference sequence). The V gene lost 4 bases and the J gene lost 4 bases, with 10 bases spanning the gap. This CDR3 reads CASSLRGDNEKLFF. In DNA, the CDR3 is TGTGCCAGCAGTTTACGGGGGGATAATGAAAAACTGTTTTTT.

The V and J genes are TRBV7-7 and TRBJ2-4, with TRBD1 matching 7 bases. V was pared by 1 base and J by 3 bases, with 6 bases of the junction left unmatched. The CDR3 has 16 amino acids. Germline lookup yields CDR1 SSHAT and CDR2 FNYEAQ (reference sequence). CDR3: CASSLGQGAGKNIQYF. DNA for the CDR3: TGTGCCAGCAGCTTAGGACAGGGCGCGGGCAAAAACATTCAGTACTTC.

The CDR3, as DNA: TGTGCCACCAGTGATACCTACGAGCAGTACTTC. This encodes CATSDTYEQYF. This chain uses TRBV24-1 with TRBJ2-7; D not certain. There are 11 residues in the CDR3. The ends were cut back, 3 bases at V and 2 bases at J, with 1 base in the middle. Germline CDR1 is KGHDR and CDR2 is SFDVKD.

V is TRBV5-6 and J is TRBJ1-6; 7 bases map to TRBD1. V lost 0 bases to trimming and J lost 7 bases; unmatched junction nucleotides: 4. Germline values: CDR1 SGHDT, CDR2 YYEEEE. This CDR3 comprises 15 residues. As DNA, the CDR3 is TGTGCCAGCAGCTTGGCCCTCAGGGGGAATTCACCCCTCCACTTT. Translated, it gives CASSLALRGNSPLHF. Combining the CDR3 with reference TRBV5-6 and TRBJ1-6 gives the whole variable domain DAGVTQSPTHLIKTRGQQVTLRCSPKSGHDTVSWYQQALGQGPQFIFQYYEEEERQRGNFPDRFSGHQFPNYSSELNVNALLLGDSALYLCASSLALRGNSPLHFGNGTRLTVT.

This chain uses TRBV20-1 with TRBJ2-1; D ambiguous. This CDR3 has 10 residues. Per the germline V gene, CDR1 is DFQATT and CDR2 is SNEGSKA (reference sequence). V lost 2 bases and J lost 10, with 6 bases in between. The CDR3 loop reads CSARRVEQFF. CDR3 coding DNA: TGCAGTGCTAGAAGGGTGGAGCAGTTCTTC.

The rearrangement joins TRBV19 to TRBJ1-5; D is possibly TRBD1 (5 bases). The CDR3 loop spans 14 amino acids. V was clipped by 0 bases and J by 6 bases, with 9 bases between them. Germline V lookup: CDR1 LNHDA, CDR2 SQIVND (reference sequence). CDR3 loop: CASSIEAGGQPQHF. The CDR3 nucleotides are TGTGCCAGTAGTATAGAGGCCGGGGGTCAGCCCCAGCATTTT.

The rearrangement links TRBV18 to TRBJ2-7; TRBD1 agrees at 10 bases. Germline V lookup: CDR1 KGHSH, CDR2 LQKENI. There are 14 residues in the CDR3. V trimming: 1 base; J trimming: 5 bases; junction bases outside the gene matches: 2. The CDR3 reads CASSPHGTGDEQYF. CDR3 DNA sequence: TGTGCCAGCTCACCACACGGGACAGGGGACGAGCAGTACTTC.

V is TRBV10-3 and J is TRBJ2-4, with D possibly being TRBD1 (8 bases). Germline CDR1 ENHRY, CDR2 SYGVKD. V dropped 6 bases and J dropped 0 bases, with 27 bases sitting between them. CDR3 length equals 20 residues. CDR3 DNA: TGTGCCATCAGCGCCAACAGGGGGTTTGTTGCGGGAGTAGCCAAAAACATTCAGTACTTC. Protein: CAISANRGFVAGVAKNIQYF.

The genes are TRBV7-2 and TRBJ2-2, with 10 bases aligning to TRBD1. The CDR3 sequence is 17 residues long. CDR1 is SGHTA, CDR2 FQGNSA, per germline. The J segment lost 6 bases and the V segment lost 0 bases, leaving 7 bases of the junction unmatched. Here the CDR3 DNA reads TGTGCCAGCAGCTTAGCGGCGACAGGGGGCGAGGCCGGGGAGCTGTTTTTT. It translates to CASSLAATGGEAGELFF.

The chain joins TRBV6-2 or TRBV6-3 to TRBJ1-5, with no clear D. This CDR3 has 14 amino acids. V was pared by 5 bases and J by 5 bases, with 13 bases between. Germline-derived CDR1 and CDR2 are MNHEY and SVGEGT. The CDR3 sequence is CASSPIVADQPQHF. In DNA form, the CDR3 reads TGTGCCAGCAGTCCCATAGTAGCAGATCAGCCCCAGCATTTT.

This chain joins TRBV3-1 (or the pseudogene TRBV3-2) and TRBJ2-1, with 10 bases lining up with TRBD2. The CDR3 is 16 residues long. CDR1 and CDR2 (germline): LGHDT, YNNKEL (reference sequence). The junction had 4 bases not matched to a gene; V was cut back by 3 bases and J by 2 bases. CDR3 amino acids: CASSHERGGPYNEQFF. CDR3 coding DNA: TGTGCCAGCAGCCACGAGCGGGGGGGACCCTACAATGAGCAGTTCTTC.

This rearrangement joins TRBV6-5 to TRBJ2-6; D uncertain. From germline, CDR1 is MNHEY and CDR2 SVGAGI. Deletions cut 2 bases from V and 2 bases from J, with 1 base between. This CDR3 is built from 13 residues. For the CDR3, the DNA is TGTGCCAGCAGTTACGCTGGGGCCAACGTCCTGACTTTC. Protein sequence: CASSYAGANVLTF.

This clone was found a few times. V gene TRBV27 combines with J gene TRBJ2-7; D is unclear. CDR3 length equals 14 residues. V gave up 6 bases and J gave up 0 bases, with 12 bases separating them. Germline V gene data show CDR1 as MNHEY and CDR2 as SMNVEV (reference sequence). In DNA, the CDR3 is TGTGCCAGCAGGCCGACGAGGAGCTCCTACGAGCAGTACTTC. Its protein product is CASRPTRSSYEQYF.

The chain carries TRBV5-5 and TRBJ1-4; 7 bases match TRBD1. In germline, CDR1 is SGHKS, CDR2 YYEKEE (reference sequence). This CDR3 has 17 residues. V trimming: 4 bases; J trimming: 8 bases; junction bases outside the gene matches: 17. CDR3: CASSRPPLTGVGEKLFF. CDR3 DNA sequence: TGTGCCAGCAGCCGACCCCCTCTTACAGGGGTCGGAGAAAAACTGTTTTTT.

The chain combines TRBV2 with TRBJ2-7; possible D gene TRBD1, 5 bases. The germline V gene encodes CDR1 SNHLY and CDR2 FYNNEI. This CDR3 comprises 12 residues. V dropped 4 bases and J dropped 5 bases, with 9 bases sitting between them. This chain's CDR3 is CASSGTPDEQYF. The CDR3 bases are TGTGCCAGCAGTGGGACACCAGACGAGCAGTACTTC.

The chain combines TRBV5-1 with TRBJ1-1; D unclear. With 4 bases removed from V and 1 base from J, the gap between germline ends came to 8 bases. Germline V gene data show CDR1 as SGHRS and CDR2 as YFSETQ. The CDR3 is 13 amino acids. CDR3 in DNA: TGCGCCAGCAGCAGCCACCCGAACACTGAAGCTTTCTTT. Translation: CASSSHPNTEAFF.

This sequence joins TRBV27 and TRBJ2-7, with D perhaps TRBD1 (6 bases). V was trimmed by 8 bases and J by 4 bases, leaving 18 bases between them. Germline CDR1 and CDR2: MNHEY and SMNVEV (reference sequence). The CDR3 is 14 residues long. CDR3 sequence reads: CASAAFAGVYEQYF. The CDR3 DNA reads as TGTGCCAGCGCCGCTTTTGCAGGGGTATACGAGCAGTACTTC.

The V gene is TRBV6-2 or TRBV6-3, the J gene TRBJ1-2; no firm D call. CDR1 MNHEY and CDR2 SVGEGT come from the germline V gene. The V end lost 0 bases, the J end lost 4 bases, and 12 bases lay between the germline ends. The CDR3 sequence is 15 residues long. The CDR3 is CASSYSPAGLYGYTF. The CDR3 DNA reads as TGTGCCAGCAGTTACTCGCCGGCAGGCCTCTATGGCTACACCTTC.

This rearrangement joins TRBV9 to TRBJ1-1; D is unclear. CDR1 and CDR2 from the germline V gene are SGDLS and YYNGEE. The CDR3 consists of 12 residues. The V and J ends lost 0 bases and 10 bases respectively, with 10 bases between them. The CDR3 DNA follows: TGTGCCAGCAGCGTAGTACGGGAGTTAGCTTTCTTT. This translates into CASSVVRELAFF.